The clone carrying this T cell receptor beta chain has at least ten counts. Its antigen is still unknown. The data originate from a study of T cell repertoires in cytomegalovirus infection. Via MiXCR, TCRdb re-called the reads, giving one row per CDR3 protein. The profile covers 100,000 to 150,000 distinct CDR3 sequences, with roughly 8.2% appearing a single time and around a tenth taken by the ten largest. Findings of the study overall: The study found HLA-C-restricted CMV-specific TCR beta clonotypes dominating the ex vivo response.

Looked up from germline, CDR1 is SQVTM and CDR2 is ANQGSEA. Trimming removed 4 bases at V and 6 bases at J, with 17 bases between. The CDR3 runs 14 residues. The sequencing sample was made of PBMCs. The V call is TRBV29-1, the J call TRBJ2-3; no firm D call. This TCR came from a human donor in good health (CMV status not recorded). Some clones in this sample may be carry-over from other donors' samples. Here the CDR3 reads CSVALLPQADTQYF. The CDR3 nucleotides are TGCAGCGTTGCCCTGTTACCCCAGGCGGATACGCAGTATTTT.